Following are 11 T cell receptor beta chains from one sample sequenced in a study of shared clonotypes between healthy human individuals. The protocol was immunoSEQ multiplex PCR, while the TCRdb copy is restricted to in-frame clones and leaves out a portion. The sample carries about 680,000 clones, roughly 73% recorded once. Material: memory CD4+ T cells sorted from blood. Subset denoted: CD45RA-negative fraction. The receptors derive from a woman aged 30 to 39 in good health.

CDR3 bases: TGTGCCAGTAGTACCCGACTAGCTAGCAACGAGCAGTACTTC. Its translation is CASSTRLASNEQYF. The chain is built from TRBV19 and TRBJ2-5; 7 bases map to TRBD2. The J call may be wrong; the DNA end is better matched by TRBJ2-7. CDR3 length: 14 residues. The germline CDR1 and CDR2 sequences are LNHDA and SQIVND (reference sequence).

V gene TRBV5-1 combines with J gene TRBJ2-2; D call uncertain. Germline CDR1 SGHRS, CDR2 YFSETQ. V shed 5 bases and J shed 1 base, with 9 bases lying between them. The CDR3 spans 14 residues. The CDR3 sequence: CASRSNMNTGELFF. Here the CDR3 DNA reads TGCGCCAGCAGGTCTAACATGAACACCGGGGAGCTGTTTTTT.

V and J are TRBV7-8 and TRBJ2-3; possibly TRBD2 for D (6 bases). V was shortened by 5 bases and J by 5 bases, with 17 bases between the two germline ends. CDR3 length: 15 residues. CDR1 SGHVS and CDR2 FQNEAQ come from the germline V gene. The CDR3 DNA reads as TGTGCCAGCAGCCCGCGGGCTAGCGCGCGAGATACGCAGTATTTT. Amino acid sequence: CASSPRASARDTQYF.

This clone is a singleton in its sample. This may be a read error, as it is one base from a much larger clone. The V and J genes are TRBV7-6 and TRBJ1-5; D is undetermined. This CDR3 contains 12 residues. CDR1 is SGHVS and CDR2 is FNYEAQ in the germline V gene. The V end was cut by 0 bases, the J end by 6 bases, with 3 bases between. CDR3 coding DNA: TGTGCCAGCAGCTTAGCTGGTCAGCCCCAGCATTTT. Translated, it gives CASSLAGQPQHF.

The chain employs TRBV5-1 and TRBJ2-7, with 8 bases fitting TRBD2. The germline V gene encodes CDR1 SGHRS and CDR2 YFSETQ. V shed 1 base, J shed 6 bases, and the junction held 9 bases outside the gene matches. The length of the CDR3 is 15 residues. Here the CDR3 DNA reads TGCGCCAGCAGCTTGTCCTCGGGAGGGCCTTCCGAGCAGTACTTC. It is translated as CASSLSSGGPSEQYF.

V gene TRBV5-4 combines with J gene TRBJ2-7, with a possible D match to TRBD2 (5 bases). Germline loops: CDR1 SGHNT, CDR2 YYREEE (reference sequence). V was trimmed by 2 bases and J by 5 bases, leaving 11 bases between them. The CDR3 is 13 amino acids. CDR3 sequence (DNA): TGTGCCAGCAGCTTCGCGGGTCACCACGAGCAGTACTTC. It specifies CASSFAGHHEQYF.

This rearrangement joins TRBV19 to TRBJ2-7; 16 bases align to TRBD2. V lost 6 bases, J lost 3 bases, and 8 bases stayed unmatched. Germline V lookup: CDR1 LNHDA, CDR2 SQIVND (reference sequence). The CDR3 is 17 residues long. The CDR3 protein is CASRPGLAGGPGYEQYF. CDR3 DNA: TGTGCCAGTAGGCCGGGACTAGCGGGAGGGCCCGGCTACGAGCAGTACTTC. The entire variable domain, with the rest obtained from reference TRBV19 and TRBJ2-7, is as follows: DGGITQSPKYLFRKEGQNVTLSCEQNLNHDAMYWYRQDPGQGLRLIYYSQIVNDFQKGDIAEGYSVSREKKESFPLTVTSAQKNPTAFYLCASRPGLAGGPGYEQYFGPGTRLTVT.

The chain couples TRBV6-1 to TRBJ1-5, with D possibly TRBD1 on 5 matching bases. The V end was cut by 5 bases, the J end by 1 base, with 12 bases between. The CDR3 runs to 15 residues. Germline CDR1 MNHNS, CDR2 SASEGT. The DNA of the CDR3 is TGTGCCAGCAGTCCCGGGGGTTACAGCAATCAGCCCCAGCATTTT. Its protein is CASSPGGYSNQPQHF.

The chain's CDR3 is CASSLVPNPYEQYF. The DNA of the CDR3 is TGTGCCAGCAGCTTGGTACCGAACCCCTACGAGCAGTACTTC. The chain is built from TRBV5-5 and TRBJ2-7; D is unclear. The germline gives CDR1 SGHKS, CDR2 YYEKEE (reference sequence). The V gene lost 0 bases and the J gene lost 2 bases, with 9 bases spanning the gap. This CDR3 contains 14 residues.

The chain joins TRBV29-1 to TRBJ1-3, with 8 bases identical to TRBD1. CDR3 length: 13 amino acids. Germline assignment: CDR1 SQVTM and CDR2 ANQGSEA. V was clipped by 7 bases and J by 2 bases; unmatched bases: 4. The CDR3 here is CSGLTGAGNTIYF. The CDR3 DNA reads as TGCAGCGGTTTGACAGGGGCTGGAAACACCATATATTTT.

This clone turned up a few times. The gene calls are TRBV5-1 and TRBJ1-2, with 8 nucleotides matching TRBD1. This CDR3 is built from 15 residues. Losses at the gene ends were 2 bases for V and 6 bases for J; bases not matched to a gene: 9. CDR1 and CDR2 (germline): SGHRS, YFSETQ. As DNA, the CDR3 is TGCGCCAGCAGCTTTAAAGGACAGGGAAGTGATGGCTACACCTTC. Translated, it gives CASSFKGQGSDGYTF.